One and the same sample provided the 20 T cell receptor beta chains below, sequenced in a study of CD8+ T cells in alopecia areata (dated by TCRdb to between 2018 and 2020). The method behind the library was the immunoSEQ multiplex PCR assay. RNA was extracted from all samples and reverse transcribed into cDNA, which served as template for TCR sequencing. TCRdb took over this immuneACCESS table, retaining in-frame rearrangements with V and J assigned. Such tables are incomplete; in checked studies, under half of the missing clones stem from an unresolved V gene, and the remainder is unexplained. In all, the sample holds fewer than 70,000 clones, and 40% to 50% of those were seen once. Just over 50% of the sample comes from the top ten. The sample comprised NKG2D-low CD8+ T cells sorted from blood. The sample's cell subset or site, from its label and the paper: sorted CD8+ NKG2D-low blood T cells. Receptors were obtained from a human donor with alopecia areata.

This chain links TRBV25-1 with TRBJ2-5, with D hard to call. CDR3 length: 15 amino acids. Trimming removed 3 bases at V and 3 bases at J, with 14 bases between. Germline V gives CDR1 MGHDK, CDR2 SYGVNS. The DNA for the CDR3 is TGTGCCAGCAGTGAGTGGGGTGGTCTGGAAGAGACCCAGTACTTC. This encodes CASSEWGGLEETQYF.

The rearrangement uses TRBV5-6 and TRBJ2-7; no definite D call. Between the trimmed V and J ends, which lost 0 bases and 4 bases, there was a span of 5 bases. The CDR3 totals 12 residues. Germline values: CDR1 SGHDT, CDR2 YYEEEE. The CDR3 nucleotides are TGTGCCAGCAGCTTGGGGATTTACGAGCAGTACTTC. Its protein product is CASSLGIYEQYF.

This clone turned up a few times. The chain is built from TRBV12-5 and TRBJ2-7, with 7 bases identical to TRBD1. The V gene's germline CDR1 is LGHNT and CDR2 FRNRAP. Trimming at V came to 4 bases and at J to 2 bases, leaving 2 bases not matched to a gene. The CDR3 totals 13 residues. The CDR3 sequence: CASGYGTAYEQYF. The CDR3 region has the DNA TGTGCTAGTGGTTACGGGACAGCCTACGAGCAGTACTTC.

This clone was picked up a small number of times. The chain has TRBV5-1 and TRBJ2-7, with D possibly being TRBD2 (7 bases). There are 15 residues in the CDR3. CDR1 and CDR2 (germline): SGHRS, YFSETQ. The germline V and J ends were trimmed by 4 bases and 2 bases, with 16 bases remaining between them. DNA for the CDR3: TGCGCCAGCAGCCCGGGCTCGGGGGGCACCTACGAGCAGTACTTC. As protein: CASSPGSGGTYEQYF.

CDR3 nucleotides: TGTGCCAGCATGGGGGTCACCTACGAGCAGTACTTC. Translation: CASMGVTYEQYF. The chain uses TRBV2 and TRBJ2-7; D tentatively reads TRBD1 or TRBD2 (5 bases each). Germline lookup yields CDR1 SNHLY and CDR2 FYNNEI. Between the trimmed V and J ends, which lost 7 bases and 2 bases, there was a span of 9 bases. This CDR3 region has 12 residues. Looking up the rest from reference TRBV2 and TRBJ2-7 gives the full variable domain: EPEVTQTPSHQVTQMGQEVILRCVPISNHLYFYWYRQILGQKVEFLVSFYNNEISEKSEIFDDQFSVERPDGSNFTLKIRSTKLEDSAMYFCASMGVTYEQYFGPGTRLTVT.

This chain connects TRBV29-1 to TRBJ1-1; D is possibly TRBD1 (6 bases). The germline V gene has CDR1 SQVTM and CDR2 ANQGSEA. The CDR3 has 16 amino acids. The V and J ends lost 1 base and 6 bases respectively, with 21 bases between them. The CDR3 here is CSVEGRGRTVVSEAFF. In DNA, the CDR3 is TGCAGCGTTGAAGGACGAGGGAGGACAGTGGTCTCTGAAGCTTTCTTT. Based on the CDR3 plus reference TRBV29-1 and TRBJ1-1, the full variable domain is SAVISQKPSRDICQRGTSLTIQCQVDSQVTMMFWYRQQPGQSLTLIATANQGSEATYESGFVIDKFPISRPNLTFSTLTVSNMSPEDSSIYLCSVEGRGRTVVSEAFFGQGTRLTVV.

V gene TRBV28 combines with J gene TRBJ1-5; D unclear. The CDR3 loop spans 14 amino acids. The germline gives CDR1 MDHEN, CDR2 SYDVKM. V lost 0 bases to trimming and J lost 1 base, with 4 bases between them. The CDR3, as DNA: TGTGCCAGCAGTTTATGGGCGAGCAATCAGCCCCAGCATTTT. This translates into CASSLWASNQPQHF.

This clone has ten or more counts. The V call is TRBV7-8, the J call TRBJ2-2; no definite D call. Germline assignment: CDR1 SGHVS and CDR2 FQNEAQ. There are 14 residues in the CDR3. V was pared by 5 bases and J by 2 bases, with 9 bases between. DNA for the CDR3: TGTGCCAGCAGCCTTACAAGTAACACCGGGGAGCTGTTTTTT. Protein product: CASSLTSNTGELFF.

This clone was seen just once. The rearrangement joins TRBV6-6 to TRBJ1-5; D not resolved. The V and J ends lost 5 bases and 6 bases respectively, with 17 bases between them. The germline CDR1 and CDR2 sequences are MNHNY and SVGAGI (reference sequence). The CDR3 spans 15 residues. This chain's CDR3 is CASSGKSFGSQPQHF. The DNA for the CDR3 is TGTGCCAGCAGTGGAAAATCATTCGGGAGTCAGCCCCAGCATTTT.

This chain links TRBV5-1 with TRBJ2-5; the match to TRBD1 covers 8 bases. This CDR3 spans 14 amino acids. Germline CDR1 reads SGHRS; CDR2 reads YFSETQ. V shed 4 bases and J 3 bases; nucleotides not matched to a gene: 5. CDR3 DNA: TGCGCCAGCAGCCCGCCACAGGGGGAAGAGACCCAGTACTTC. It translates to CASSPPQGEETQYF.

This clone was counted between two and nine times. V is TRBV21-1 and J is TRBJ2-7. TRBV21-1 is marked as a pseudogene. This CDR3 is built from 15 residues. The CDR3 here is CASSPTGAAHYEQYF. CDR3 coding DNA: TGTGCCAGCAGTCCGACGGGGGCCGCCCACTACGAGCAGTACTTC.

A few counts support this clone. This chain connects TRBV29-1 to TRBJ2-1; TRBD2 matches at 9 bases. Unmatched junction bases numbered 8, after V lost 7 bases and J lost 4 bases. The CDR3 loop spans 14 amino acids. Germline CDR1 reads SQVTM; CDR2 reads ANQGSEA. The CDR3 reads CSAEAGGIYNEQFF. The CDR3, as DNA: TGCAGCGCCGAAGCGGGGGGCATTTACAATGAGCAGTTCTTC.

This clone was detected only a few times. The CDR3 nucleotides read TGCGCCAGCAGCTTAGGACAGGGGGCGAAGAATGAGCAGTTCTTC. It yields the protein CASSLGQGAKNEQFF. The genes are TRBV5-1 and TRBJ2-1, with 11 bases lining up with TRBD1. The germline gives CDR1 SGHRS, CDR2 YFSETQ. The length of the CDR3 is 15 residues. After removal of 2 bases from V and 7 bases from J, the junction contained 5 bases not matched to a gene.

The chain combines TRBV7-8 with TRBJ2-7; 11 positions agree with TRBD2. Germline V gives CDR1 SGHVS, CDR2 FQNEAQ. V shed 5 bases and J 3 bases; nucleotides not matched to a gene: 6. This CDR3 comprises 15 residues. The DNA for the CDR3 is TGTGCCAGCAGCACCGGGACTAGCGGCTTCTACGAGCAGTACTTC. Amino acid sequence: CASSTGTSGFYEQYF.

The chain links TRBV9 to TRBJ2-7; tentative D call: TRBD1 (5 bases). Germline V gene lookup returns CDR1 SGDLS and CDR2 YYNGEE. This CDR3 is built from 14 residues. Between the trimmed V and J ends, which lost 7 bases and 5 bases, there was a span of 19 bases. Here the CDR3 reads CASGSMGRADEQYF. The CDR3 coding sequence is TGTGCCAGCGGTTCAATGGGCAGGGCGGACGAGCAGTACTTC.

This clone was recorded a few times. The chain uses TRBV29-1 and TRBJ2-1; D is uncertain. Germline loops: CDR1 SQVTM, CDR2 ANQGSEA. This CDR3 is built from 12 residues. With 6 bases removed from V and 0 bases from J, the gap between germline ends came to 6 bases. The CDR3 loop is CSVRTSYNEQFF. The CDR3 DNA sequence: TGCAGCGTCCGCACCTCCTACAATGAGCAGTTCTTC.

In this sample, this clone turned up many times. The chain employs TRBV19 and TRBJ1-1, with D perhaps TRBD1 (5 bases). CDR3 length equals 13 residues. V was cut by 5 bases and J by 5 bases, with 12 bases left in between. Germline V gene data show CDR1 as LNHDA and CDR2 as SQIVND (reference sequence). The CDR3 protein is CASSDSPRTEAFF. The CDR3 coding sequence is TGTGCCAGTAGTGACAGCCCGCGGACTGAAGCTTTCTTT.

The J gene is TRBJ2-2, the V gene TRBV27; a weak D match, TRBD2 (5 bases). This CDR3 comprises 13 residues. Germline V CDR1 and CDR2: MNHEY, SMNVEV (reference sequence). V lost 3 bases to trimming and J lost 6 bases, with 8 bases between them. The CDR3 sequence is CASSLAGSGELFF. The CDR3 region has the DNA TGTGCCAGCAGTTTGGCGGGCTCCGGGGAGCTGTTTTTT.

In DNA form, the CDR3 reads TGTGCCAGCAGCTTTAGGGGTGATGGGCAGTACTTC. It codes for CASSFRGDGQYF. The chain links TRBV7-9 to TRBJ2-7; weak D call: TRBD1 (5 bases). CDR3 length: 12 residues. Looked up from germline, CDR1 is SEHNR and CDR2 is FQNEAQ (reference sequence). V lost 3 bases, J lost 9 bases, and 12 bases lay in between.

This clone has a handful of counts. V is TRBV29-1 and J is TRBJ1-2, with no clear D. V was clipped by 3 bases and J by 0 bases, with 11 bases between them. The germline CDR1 and CDR2 sequences are SQVTM and ANQGSEA. The CDR3 runs 14 residues. The DNA of the CDR3 is TGCAGCGTTGATGACGGGCCCCCTAACTATGGCTACACCTTC. Translating it yields CSVDDGPPNYGYTF.